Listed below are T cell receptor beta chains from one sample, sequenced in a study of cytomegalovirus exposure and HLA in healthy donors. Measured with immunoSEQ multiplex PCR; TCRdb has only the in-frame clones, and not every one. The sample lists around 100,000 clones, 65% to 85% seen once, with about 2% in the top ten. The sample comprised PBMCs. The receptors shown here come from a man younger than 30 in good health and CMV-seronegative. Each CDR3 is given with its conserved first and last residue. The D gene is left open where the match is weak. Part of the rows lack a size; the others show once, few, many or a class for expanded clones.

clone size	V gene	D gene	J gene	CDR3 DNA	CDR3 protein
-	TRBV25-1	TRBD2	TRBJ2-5	TGTGCCAGCAGTGAAAAAAAACTAGCGGGAGGAGGGGAGACCCAGTACTTC	CASSEKKLAGGGETQYF
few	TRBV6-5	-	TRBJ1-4	TGTGCCAGCAGTCCCCAGGCCTATAATGAAAAACTGTTTTTT	CASSPQAYNEKLFF
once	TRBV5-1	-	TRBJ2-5	TGCGCCAGCAGCTTGGTGGCTAGCCAACAAGAGACCCAGTACTTC	CASSLVASQQETQYF
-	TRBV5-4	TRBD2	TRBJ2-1	TGTGCCAGCCGCATCGGGACTAGCGGTTACAATGAGCAGTTCTTC	CASRIGTSGYNEQFF
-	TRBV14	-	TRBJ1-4	TGTGCCAGCAGCCAAGCTCTAAATGAAAAACTGTTTTTT	CASSQALNEKLFF
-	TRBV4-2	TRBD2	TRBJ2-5	TGTGCCAGCAGCCAAGGGGAGGGAGGGGAGACCCAGTACTTC	CASSQGEGGETQYF
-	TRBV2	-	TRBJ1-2	TGTGCCAGCAGTGAGCGTCATCACAGGGTAGGGGGCTACACCTTC	CASSERHHRVGGYTF
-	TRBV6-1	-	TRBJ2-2	TGTGCCAGCAGGGCGAGAATTGGGGGGACCGGGGAGCTGTTTTTT	CASRARIGGTGELFF
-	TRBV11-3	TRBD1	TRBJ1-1	TGTGCCAGCAGCCTACAGGGGGACACTGAAGCTTTCTTT	CASSLQGDTEAFF
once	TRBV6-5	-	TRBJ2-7	TGTGCCAGCAGTTACTCATCAGGGATTCCCTACGAGCAGTACTTC	CASSYSSGIPYEQYF
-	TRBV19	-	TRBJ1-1	TGTGCCAGTAGTCCGAGGACAGAGTCGAACACTGAAGCTTTCTTT	CASSPRTESNTEAFF
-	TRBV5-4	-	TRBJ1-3	TGTGCCAGCAGCTCGCCTGGGGGGGGCCGGGACCTCTCTGGAAACACCATATATTTT	CASSSPGGGRDLSGNTIYF
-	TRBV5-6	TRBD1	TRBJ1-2	TGTGCCAGCAGCTCCCGGGACAGGGGGAATGGCTACACCTTC	CASSSRDRGNGYTF
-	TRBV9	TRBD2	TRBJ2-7	TGTGCCAGCAGCGTATCCGGGACTAGTTCCTACGAGCAGTACTTC	CASSVSGTSSYEQYF
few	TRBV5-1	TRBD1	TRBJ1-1	TGCGCCAGCAGCTTGCAAAACAGGGGTACTGAAGCTTTCTTT	CASSLQNRGTEAFF
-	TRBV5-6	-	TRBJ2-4	TGTGCCAGCAGCTACCCGACAGGTGAAGTGGCCAAAAACATTCAGTACTTC	CASSYPTGEVAKNIQYF
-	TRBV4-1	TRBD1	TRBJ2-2	TGCGCCAGCAGGACAGGGGGGACCGGGGAGCTGTTTTTT	CASRTGGTGELFF
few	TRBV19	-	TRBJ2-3	TGTGCCAGTAGTATCACCCGGGGGGATACGCAGTATTTT	CASSITRGDTQYF
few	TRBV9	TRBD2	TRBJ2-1	TGTGCCAGCAGCTCCGAGACTAGCGGGAGGGCCTCGTCCAATGAGCAGTTCTTC	CASSSETSGRASSNEQFF
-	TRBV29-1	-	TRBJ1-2	TGCAGCGTTGATCGGTCTAACGAGGGAGGCTACACCTTC	CSVDRSNEGGYTF
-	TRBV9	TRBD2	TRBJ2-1	TGTGCCAGCAGCGTAGGACTAGCGGCTTACAATGAGCAGTTCTTC	CASSVGLAAYNEQFF
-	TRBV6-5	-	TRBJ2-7	TGTGCCAGCAGTTACCTGGGAGGCTCCTACGAGCAGTACTTC	CASSYLGGSYEQYF
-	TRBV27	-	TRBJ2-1	TGTGCCAGCAGTTTCGTCCAGCGGGTAAAACACAATGAGCAGTTCTTC	CASSFVQRVKHNEQFF
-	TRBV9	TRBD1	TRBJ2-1	TGTGCCAGCAGCGTAGGTGGACAGGGGGCATGGAATGAGCAGTTCTTC	CASSVGGQGAWNEQFF
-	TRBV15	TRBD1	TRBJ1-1	TGTGCCACCAGCTTAGAAAGGGGACAGGGCGGGACTGAAGCTTTCTTT	CATSLERGQGGTEAFF
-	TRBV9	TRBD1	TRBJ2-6	TGTGCCAGCAGCGAACGGACAGGGGGGAGTGTTGGGGCCAACGTCCTGACTTTC	CASSERTGGSVGANVLTF
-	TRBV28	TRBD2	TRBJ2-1	TGTGCCAGTCAGCGGGAGTATCCCTACAATGAGCAGTTCTTC	CASQREYPYNEQFF
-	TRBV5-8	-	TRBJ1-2	TGTGCCAGCAGACGTATGGAAGGACAGTCTTTCTATGGCTACACCTTC	CASRRMEGQSFYGYTF
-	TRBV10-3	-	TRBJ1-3	TGTGCCATCAGTGAGTCGTCCGGGGGGCGCAGGTCCGGAAACACCATATATTTT	CAISESSGGRRSGNTIYF